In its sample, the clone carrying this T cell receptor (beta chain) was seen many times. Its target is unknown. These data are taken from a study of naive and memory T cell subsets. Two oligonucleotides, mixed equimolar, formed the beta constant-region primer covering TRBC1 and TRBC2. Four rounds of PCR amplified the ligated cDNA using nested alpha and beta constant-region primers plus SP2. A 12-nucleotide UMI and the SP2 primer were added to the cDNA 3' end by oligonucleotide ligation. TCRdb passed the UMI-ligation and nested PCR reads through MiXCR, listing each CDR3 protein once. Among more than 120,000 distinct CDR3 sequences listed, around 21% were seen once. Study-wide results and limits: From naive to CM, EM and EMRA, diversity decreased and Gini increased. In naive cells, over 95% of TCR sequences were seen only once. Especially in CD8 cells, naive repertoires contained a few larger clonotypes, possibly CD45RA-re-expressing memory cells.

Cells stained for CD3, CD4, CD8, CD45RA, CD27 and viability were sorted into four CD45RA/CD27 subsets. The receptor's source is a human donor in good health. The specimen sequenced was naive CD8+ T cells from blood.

The CDR3 DNA reads as TGTGCCAGCACTTCGAGAACTAATGAAAAACTGTTTTTT. As protein: CASTSRTNEKLFF. The chain links TRBV28 to TRBJ1-4; no clear D gene. Deletions cut 7 bases from V and 1 base from J, with 7 bases between. Germline V gene data show CDR1 as MDHEN and CDR2 as SYDVKM. The CDR3 is 13 amino acids. The full variable domain, in which reference TRBV28 and TRBJ1-4 provide the parts outside the CDR3, is DVKVTQSSRYLVKRTGEKVFLECVQDMDHENMFWYRQDPGLGLRLIYFSYDVKMKEKGDIPEGYSVSREKKERFSLILESASTNQTSMYLCASTSRTNEKLFFGSGTQLSVL.